Detailed here is one TCR beta chain. The antigen is not known. Germline lookup yields CDR1 MGHRA and CDR2 YSYEKL. There are 18 residues in the CDR3. V lost 4 bases, J lost 1 base, and 13 bases stayed unmatched. The data originate from a study of blood T cells in healthy people across ages. Notes on the study in general: Reliance upon unsorted PBMCs precluded definitive naive versus antigen-experienced comparison. Higher diversity and more naive CD4+ cells were features of long-lived donors, compared to aged donors.

Alongside a J-beta primer mix, a sample-barcoded 5' primer served in a second PCR lasting roughly 6 to 12 cycles. Each cDNA was tagged by a template-switch adaptor containing 12 random nucleotides. One entry per CDR3 protein, called by TCRdb with MiXCR from the 5' RACE reads. The table lists hundreds of thousands of distinct CDR3 sequences, 50% to 65% of them singletons. This rearrangement joins TRBV4-1 to TRBJ2-4; 7 positions match TRBD2. Sequenced input: blood. The TCR sequence derives from a man older than 75 in good health. The CDR3 is CASSPLPLAEPAKNIQYF. CDR3 in DNA: TGCGCCAGCAGCCCCCTCCCGCTAGCGGAGCCGGCCAAAAACATTCAGTACTTC.